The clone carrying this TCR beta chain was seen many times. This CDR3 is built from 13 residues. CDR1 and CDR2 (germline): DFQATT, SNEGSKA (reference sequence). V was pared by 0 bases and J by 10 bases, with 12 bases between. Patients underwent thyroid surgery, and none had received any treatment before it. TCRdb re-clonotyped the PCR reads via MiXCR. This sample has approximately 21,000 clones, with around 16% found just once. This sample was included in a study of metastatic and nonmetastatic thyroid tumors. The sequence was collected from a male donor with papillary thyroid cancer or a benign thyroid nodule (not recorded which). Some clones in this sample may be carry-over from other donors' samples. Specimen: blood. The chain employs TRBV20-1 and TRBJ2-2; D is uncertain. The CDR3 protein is CSARDIWAVELFF. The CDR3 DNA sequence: TGCAGTGCTAGAGATATATGGGCCGTGGAGCTGTTTTTT.